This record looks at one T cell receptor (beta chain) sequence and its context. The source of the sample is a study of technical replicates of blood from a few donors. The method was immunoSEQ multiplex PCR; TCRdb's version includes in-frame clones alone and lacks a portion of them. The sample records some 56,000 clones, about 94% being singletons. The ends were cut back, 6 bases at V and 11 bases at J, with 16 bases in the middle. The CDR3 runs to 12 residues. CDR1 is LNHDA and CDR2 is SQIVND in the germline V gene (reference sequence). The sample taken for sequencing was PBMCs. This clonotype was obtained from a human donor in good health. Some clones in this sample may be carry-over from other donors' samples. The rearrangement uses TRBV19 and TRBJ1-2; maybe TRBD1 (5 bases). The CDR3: CASRPHGGVYTF. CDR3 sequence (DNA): TGTGCCAGTAGGCCTCATGGGGGGGTGTACACCTTC.